This T cell receptor beta chain stems from a study of spatial heterogeneity in lung cancer. Indicated time point: sample taken at primary tumor resection. The donors comprised around 72 untreated early-stage non-small cell lung cancer patients. In germline, CDR1 is ENHRY, CDR2 SYGVKD. The ends were cut back, 6 bases at V and 2 bases at J, with 18 bases in the middle. CDR3 size: 16 residues. Every TCR cDNA molecule carried a tag that served as a unique molecular identifier. TCRdb processed the 5' RACE reads anew with MiXCR; each CDR3 protein has one entry. Of about 6,100 distinct CDR3 sequences in the sample, roughly 7.4% were seen once.

The material sequenced was normal lung tissue next to the tumor, taken at surgery. V gene TRBV10-3 combines with J gene TRBJ2-3, with D maybe TRBD2 (6 bases). This TCR came from a female donor with early-stage non-small cell lung cancer. The CDR3 here is CAIRKSSGADTDTQYF. CDR3 bases: TGTGCCATCAGGAAAAGTAGCGGAGCAGACACAGATACGCAGTATTTT.